This T cell receptor beta chain was profiled in a study of shared clonotypes between healthy human individuals. Overall study findings and caveats: Naive subsets, compared against memory subsets, generally had larger estimated richness values.

The protocol was immunoSEQ multiplex PCR, while the TCRdb copy is restricted to in-frame clones and leaves out a portion. This repertoire shows more than 2,000,000 clones, approximately 90% found once; its top ten account for roughly 0.15%. As for this clone: Its cognate antigen is unknown. Additional DNA sequences in this sample encode the identical CDR3.

The CDR3 has 14 residues. The germline CDR1 and CDR2 sequences are SGHTA and FQGNSA. The trim removed 3 bases at V and 8 bases at J, leaving 2 bases unmatched. The sample comprised naive CD4+ T cells sorted from blood. Indicated subset: CD45RA+ positively selected. The receptor's source is a man aged 18 to 29 in good health. The V gene is TRBV7-2, the J gene TRBJ2-1; TRBD1 matches 12 bases. Here the CDR3 DNA reads TGTGCCAGCAGCTTGGGACAGGGGGCCTATGAGCAGTTCTTC. This sequence encodes CASSLGQGAYEQFF.